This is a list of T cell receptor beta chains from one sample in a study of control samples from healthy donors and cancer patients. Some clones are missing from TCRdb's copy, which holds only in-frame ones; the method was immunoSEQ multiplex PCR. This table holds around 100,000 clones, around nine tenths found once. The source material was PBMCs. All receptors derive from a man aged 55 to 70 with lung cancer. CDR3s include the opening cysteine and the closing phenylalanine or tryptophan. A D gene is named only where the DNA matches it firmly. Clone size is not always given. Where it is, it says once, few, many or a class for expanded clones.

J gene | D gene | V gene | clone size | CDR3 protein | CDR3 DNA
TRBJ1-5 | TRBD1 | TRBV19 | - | CASTGTGGNRGNQPQHF | TGTGCCAGTACCGGGACAGGGGGGAATAGGGGCAATCAGCCCCAGCATTTT
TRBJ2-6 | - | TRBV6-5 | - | CASIGAGSGANVLTF | TGTGCCAGCATCGGAGCGGGCTCTGGGGCCAACGTCCTGACTTTC
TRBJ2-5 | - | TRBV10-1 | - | CASRYRVRWCRETQYF | TGCGCCAGCAGATACAGGGTTCGGTGGTGTAGGGAGACCCAGTACTTC
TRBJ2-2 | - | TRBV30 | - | CAWKRDNANTGELFF | TGTGCCTGGAAGCGGGACAACGCGAACACCGGGGAGCTGTTTTTT
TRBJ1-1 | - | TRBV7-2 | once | CASSLSGSGGTEAFF | TGTGCCAGCAGCTTATCGGGATCTGGGGGCACTGAAGCTTTCTTT
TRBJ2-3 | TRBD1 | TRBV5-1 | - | CASSRGGGGTDTQYF | TGCGCCAGCAGCCGAGGGGGCGGAGGAACAGATACGCAGTATTTT
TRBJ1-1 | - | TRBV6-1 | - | CASSEGSNTEAFF | TGTGCCAGCAGTGAAGGGAGTAACACTGAAGCTTTCTTT
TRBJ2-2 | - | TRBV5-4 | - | CASSLGPRGAFTNTGELFF | TGTGCCAGCAGCTTGGGTCCCCGGGGGGCGTTTACGAACACCGGGGAGCTGTTTTTT
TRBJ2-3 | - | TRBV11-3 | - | CASSDGGLASTDTQYF | TGTGCCAGCAGCGATGGGGGTCTGGCTAGCACAGATACGCAGTATTTT
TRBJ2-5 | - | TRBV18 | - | CASSHAYREKETQYF | TGTGCCAGCTCTCACGCCTACAGGGAAAAAGAGACCCAGTACTTC
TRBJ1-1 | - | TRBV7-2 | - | CASSSLPGRTEAFF | TGTGCCAGCAGCTCCCTCCCGGGGCGCACTGAAGCTTTCTTT
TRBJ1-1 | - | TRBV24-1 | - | CATSDLADLGVEAFF | TGTGCCACCAGTGATCTCGCCGATTTAGGAGTTGAAGCTTTCTTT
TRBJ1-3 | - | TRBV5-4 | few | CASSLGGNTIYF | TGTGCCAGCAGCTTAGGGGGAAACACCATATATTTT
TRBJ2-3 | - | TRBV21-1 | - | CASSKGRFRLATQYF | TGTGCCAGCAGCAAAGGAAGGTTTCGGCTCGCTACGCAGTATTTT
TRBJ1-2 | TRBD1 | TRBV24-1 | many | CATSRRTGDGYTF | TGTGCCACCAGCAGGCGGACAGGGGATGGCTACACCTTC
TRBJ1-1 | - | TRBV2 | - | CARKMNTEAFF | TGTGCCAGAAAGATGAACACTGAAGCTTTCTTT
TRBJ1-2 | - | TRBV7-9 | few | CASSLGLGANYGYTF | TGTGCCAGCAGCTTAGGTTTGGGGGCTAACTATGGCTACACCTTC
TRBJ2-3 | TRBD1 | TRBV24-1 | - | CATSERDSFVDTQYF | TGTGCCACCAGTGAACGGGACAGCTTTGTGGATACGCAGTATTTT
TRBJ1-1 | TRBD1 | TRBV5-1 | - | CASSSGGTEFNTEAFF | TGCGCCAGCAGCTCCGGGGGGACAGAGTTTAACACTGAAGCTTTCTTT
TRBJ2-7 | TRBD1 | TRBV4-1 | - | CASSRQPGQGAYEQYF | TGCGCCAGCAGCCGACAGCCGGGACAGGGCGCATACGAGCAGTACTTC
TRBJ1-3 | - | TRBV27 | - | CASGVSGNTIYF | TGTGCCAGCGGTGTCTCTGGAAACACCATATATTTT
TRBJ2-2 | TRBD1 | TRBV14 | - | CASSFRQGITGGLFF | TGTGCCAGCAGCTTCCGACAGGGGATCACCGGGGGGCTGTTTTTT
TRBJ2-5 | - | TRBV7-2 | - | CASSSRGVQETQYF | TGTGCCAGCAGCTCACGAGGGGTGCAAGAGACCCAGTACTTC
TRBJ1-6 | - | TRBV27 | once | CASSLSPQGRNSPLHF | TGTGCCAGCAGTTTATCTCCCCAGGGTCGGAATTCACCCCTCCACTTT
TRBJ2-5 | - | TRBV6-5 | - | CASSPPLGTQYF | TGTGCCAGCAGTCCCCCTCTAGGGACCCAGTACTTC
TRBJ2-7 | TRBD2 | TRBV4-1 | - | CASSQGDGGYEQYF | TGCGCCAGCAGCCAGGGGGACGGGGGGTACGAGCAGTACTTC
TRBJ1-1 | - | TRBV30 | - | CAWSQGAQGTEAFF | TGTGCCTGGAGTCAAGGGGCCCAAGGCACTGAAGCTTTCTTT
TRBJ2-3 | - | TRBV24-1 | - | CATSDQGDTQYF | TGTGCCACCAGTGACCAAGGAGATACGCAGTATTTT
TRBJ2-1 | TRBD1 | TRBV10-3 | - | CAISQTGTGGRGNEQFF | TGTGCCATCAGTCAAACCGGGACAGGGGGCAGAGGCAATGAGCAGTTCTTC
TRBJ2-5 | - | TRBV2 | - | CASGGETQYF | TGTGCCAGCGGGGGGGAGACCCAGTACTTC
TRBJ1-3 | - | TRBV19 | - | CASSYASGNTIYF | TGTGCCAGTAGTTACGCCTCTGGAAACACCATATATTTT
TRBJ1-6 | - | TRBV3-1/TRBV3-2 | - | CASSQGFQGYNSPLHF | TGTGCCAGCAGCCAAGGTTTCCAGGGATATAATTCACCCCTCCACTTT
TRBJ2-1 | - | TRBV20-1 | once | CSASRATTYNEQFF | TGCAGTGCTAGTCGGGCGACTACCTACAATGAGCAGTTCTTC
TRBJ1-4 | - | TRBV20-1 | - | CSASGGDFREKLFF | TGCAGTGCTAGTGGAGGGGACTTTCGTGAAAAACTGTTTTTT
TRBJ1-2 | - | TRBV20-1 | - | CSASRRGVNYGYTF | TGCAGTGCTAGTAGGCGCGGCGTTAACTATGGCTACACCTTC
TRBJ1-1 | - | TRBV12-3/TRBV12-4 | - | CASTWGLNTEAFF | TGTGCCAGCACCTGGGGGCTGAACACTGAAGCTTTCTTT
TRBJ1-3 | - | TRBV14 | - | CASSPHPQQGARNTIYF | TGTGCCAGCAGCCCACACCCACAGCAGGGTGCAAGAAACACCATATATTTT
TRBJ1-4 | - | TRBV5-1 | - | CASSSSGLQGEKLFF | TGCGCCAGCAGCTCCTCAGGGTTGCAAGGCGAAAAACTGTTTTTT
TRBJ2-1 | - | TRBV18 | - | CASSPRVGVSSYNEQFF | TGTGCCAGCTCACCACGGGTGGGGGTGAGCTCCTACAATGAGCAGTTCTTC
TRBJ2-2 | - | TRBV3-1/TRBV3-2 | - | CASSLGRNTGELFF | TGTGCCAGCAGCCTAGGACGGAACACCGGGGAGCTGTTTTTT
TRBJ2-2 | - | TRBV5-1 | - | CASSLAQGTGELFF | TGCGCCAGCAGCTTGGCGCAGGGCACCGGGGAGCTGTTTTTT
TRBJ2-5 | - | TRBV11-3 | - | CASSLAGSFQETQYF | TGTGCCAGCAGCTTAGCAGGTAGCTTCCAAGAGACCCAGTACTTC
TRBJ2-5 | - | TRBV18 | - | CASSEALQETQYF | TGTGCCAGCTCAGAGGCACTACAAGAGACCCAGTACTTC
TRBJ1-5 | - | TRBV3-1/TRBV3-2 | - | CASSQEARGRPQHF | TGTGCCAGCAGCCAAGAAGCGAGGGGCAGGCCCCAGCATTTT
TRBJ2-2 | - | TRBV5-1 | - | CASSLVQGFGGELFF | TGCGCCAGCAGCTTGGTACAAGGGTTCGGCGGGGAGCTGTTTTTT
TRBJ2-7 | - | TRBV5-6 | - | CASSFQGMGYEQYF | TGTGCCAGCAGCTTTCAGGGGATGGGTTACGAGCAGTACTTC
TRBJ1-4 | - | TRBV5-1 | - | CASSGGTLATNEKLFF | TGCGCCAGCAGCGGAGGGACCCTTGCAACTAATGAAAAACTGTTTTTT
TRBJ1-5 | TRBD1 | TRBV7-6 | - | CASSPQGAKYQPQHF | TGTGCCAGCAGCCCACAGGGGGCCAAATATCAGCCCCAGCATTTT
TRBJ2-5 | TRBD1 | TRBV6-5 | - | CASSIQGAGEETQYF | TGTGCCAGCTCGATCCAGGGGGCAGGGGAAGAGACCCAGTACTTC
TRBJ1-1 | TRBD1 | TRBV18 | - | CASSLGGGGNTEAFF | TGTGCCAGCTCACTCGGAGGGGGCGGGAACACTGAAGCTTTCTTT